A selection of T cell receptor beta chains follows, all from one sample in a study of identical twins. TCRdb called the 5' RACE reads again in MiXCR, with one record for every CDR3 protein. The sample records roughly 190,000 distinct CDR3 sequences, about a sixth being singletons. The sample also formed part of further work on T cells expressing NK-cell markers.

The sample consisted of CD8+ T cells sorted from blood. Source of these receptors: a woman under 30 in good health. The conserved cysteine and the conserved F or W are not part of the CDR3 here. Clone size is shown for a subset of rows, as once, few, many or a class of expanded clone.

size: NA
V: TRBV30
J: TRBJ2-2
CDR3: AWRWTGELF

size: NA
V: TRBV5-1
J: TRBJ2-3
CDR3: ASSTGPPWGTDTQY

size: NA
V: TRBV20-1
J: TRBJ2-2
CDR3: SARERHYTGELF

size: few
V: TRBV7-9
J: TRBJ2-7
CDR3: ASSFFAYEQY

size: NA
V: TRBV15
J: TRBJ2-3
CDR3: ATSGAGASTDTQY

size: few
V: TRBV9
J: TRBJ2-1
CDR3: ASSSYGLRDEQF

size: NA
V: TRBV27
J: TRBJ2-7
CDR3: ASSLSLADYEQY

size: NA
V: TRBV7-9
J: TRBJ2-1
CDR3: ASRWGNEQF

size: few
V: TRBV7-2
J: TRBJ2-7
CDR3: ASSLGTGNSYEQY

size: NA
V: TRBV27
J: TRBJ2-1
CDR3: ASSFSAGNEQF

size: NA
V: TRBV5-5
J: TRBJ2-3
CDR3: ASSLGLAGGPSTDTQY

size: NA
V: TRBV7-2
J: TRBJ2-7
CDR3: ASSSRDRGYEQY

size: few
V: TRBV20-1
J: TRBJ1-5
CDR3: SAKQRGNSNQPQH

size: NA
V: TRBV12-3/TRBV12-4
J: TRBJ2-1
CDR3: ASSFLAGNNEQF

size: many
V: TRBV6-5
J: TRBJ2-6
CDR3: ASSYSGANVLT

size: NA
V: TRBV29-1
J: TRBJ2-1
CDR3: SVVFVSSYNEQF

size: NA
V: TRBV18
J: TRBJ2-1
CDR3: ASSTPGDEQF

size: NA
V: TRBV12-3/TRBV12-4
J: TRBJ2-7
CDR3: ASSPRIRGSSYEQY

size: NA
V: TRBV5-6
J: TRBJ1-2
CDR3: AKDRDYGYT

size: many
V: TRBV20-1
J: TRBJ1-5
CDR3: SARGRPAWQPQH

size: many
V: TRBV12-3/TRBV12-4
J: TRBJ2-1
CDR3: ASSPLAEGTKQF

size: NA
V: TRBV4-1
J: TRBJ1-5
CDR3: ASSQSAGTSSNQPQH

size: NA
V: TRBV4-3
J: TRBJ2-3
CDR3: ASSQLVAASTDTQY

size: few
V: TRBV7-6
J: TRBJ2-1
CDR3: ASSAGPPNTYNEQF

size: NA
V: TRBV21-1
J: TRBJ1-1
CDR3: ARTDRGAF

size: NA
V: TRBV12-3/TRBV12-4
J: TRBJ2-3
CDR3: ASSFGLAGMIDTQY

size: NA
V: TRBV12-3/TRBV12-4
J: TRBJ2-2
CDR3: ASSFPGPPDAGELF

size: NA
V: TRBV7-2
J: TRBJ1-1
CDR3: ASSPTGPNTEAF

size: many
V: TRBV7-9
J: TRBJ2-1
CDR3: ASSPITGEQF

size: few
V: TRBV20-1
J: TRBJ2-3
CDR3: SARRDRGRGTDTQY

size: many
V: TRBV29-1
J: TRBJ1-4
CDR3: SVLLADPTNEKLF

size: NA
V: TRBV7-9
J: TRBJ2-7
CDR3: ASSLVGVAYEQY

size: few
V: TRBV12-3/TRBV12-4
J: TRBJ1-4
CDR3: ASRTGWGKLF

size: few
V: TRBV29-1
J: TRBJ2-1
CDR3: SVPPTSGYPYNEQF

size: NA
V: TRBV27
J: TRBJ1-6
CDR3: ASSLSDRPSYNSPLH

size: few
V: TRBV30
J: TRBJ2-2
CDR3: AWTHTGELF

size: few
V: TRBV7-9
J: TRBJ2-3
CDR3: ASRGPDTQY

size: NA
V: TRBV9
J: TRBJ2-7
CDR3: ASSVGGAAQQQY

size: few
V: TRBV7-9
J: TRBJ1-4
CDR3: ASSPGTGDEKLF

size: few
V: TRBV9
J: TRBJ2-3
CDR3: ASGGSGSTDTQY

size: NA
V: TRBV12-3/TRBV12-4
J: TRBJ1-1
CDR3: ASSFGQGLSEAF

size: NA
V: TRBV5-6
J: TRBJ2-1
CDR3: ASSPSQRDYNEQF

size: few
V: TRBV2
J: TRBJ2-5
CDR3: ASIQRGSQETQY

size: once
V: TRBV9
J: TRBJ2-1
CDR3: ASSVDRGLSYNEQF

size: NA
V: TRBV29-1
J: TRBJ1-1
CDR3: SVLRDKAEAF

size: NA
V: TRBV20-1
J: TRBJ1-4
CDR3: SASAPRGEKLF

size: NA
V: TRBV6-1
J: TRBJ2-1
CDR3: ASSTDSGPYNEQF

size: NA
V: TRBV7-8
J: TRBJ2-3
CDR3: ASSLLEGGPDTQY